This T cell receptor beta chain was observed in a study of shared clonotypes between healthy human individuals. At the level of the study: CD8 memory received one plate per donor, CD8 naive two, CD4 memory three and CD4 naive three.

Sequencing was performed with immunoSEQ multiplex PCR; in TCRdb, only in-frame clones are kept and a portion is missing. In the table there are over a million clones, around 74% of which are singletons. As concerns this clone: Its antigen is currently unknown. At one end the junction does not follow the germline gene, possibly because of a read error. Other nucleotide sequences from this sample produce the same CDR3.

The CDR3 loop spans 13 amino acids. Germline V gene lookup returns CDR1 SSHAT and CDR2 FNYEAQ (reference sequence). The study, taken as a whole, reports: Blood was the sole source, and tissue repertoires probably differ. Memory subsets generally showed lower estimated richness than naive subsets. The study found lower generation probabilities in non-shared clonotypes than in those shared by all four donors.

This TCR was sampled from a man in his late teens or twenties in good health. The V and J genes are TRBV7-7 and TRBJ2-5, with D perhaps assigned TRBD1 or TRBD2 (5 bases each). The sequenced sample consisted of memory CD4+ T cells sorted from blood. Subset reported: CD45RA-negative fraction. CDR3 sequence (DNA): TGTGCTAGCAGCTTAGGAGAGGGGGAGACCCAGTACTTC. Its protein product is CASSLGEGETQYF.